This record looks at one T cell receptor beta chain sequence and its context. Germline CDR1 reads SGHRS; CDR2 reads YFSETQ. Unmatched junction bases numbered 7, after V lost 0 bases and J lost 6 bases. There are 16 residues in the CDR3. This sample is drawn from a study of blood T cell repertoires in COVID-19. As for the study in general: Italy, Spain and the United States were the sources of the convalescent and acute COVID-19 samples. Nucleic acid was either cDNA or gDNA, and it came from T cells, B-cell-depleted T cells, or PBMCs.

Under the authors' procedure: Reference gene primer amplification in the assay estimated nucleated cell counts. Profiled with immunoSEQ multiplex PCR; TCRdb holds only in-frame clones, not every one. Clonal size and the V and J genes are those of that table, whereas D and trimming came from the DNA. The sample lists under 250,000 clones, approximately 80% occurring once. The chain carries TRBV5-1 and TRBJ1-5; 9 nucleotides agree with TRBD1. The sequence derives from a man aged 35-49 years with acute or convalescent COVID-19. Sample: peripheral blood. The CDR3 loop reads CASSLAETGGGQPQHF. The CDR3 DNA reads as TGCGCCAGCAGCTTGGCTGAGACAGGGGGGGGTCAGCCCCAGCATTTT. Drawing the rest from reference TRBV5-1 and TRBJ1-5, the complete variable domain is KAGVTQTPRYLIKTRGQQVTLSCSPISGHRSVSWYQQTPGQGLQFLFEYFSETQRNKGNFPGRFSGRQFSNSRSEMNVSTLELGDSALYLCASSLAETGGGQPQHFGDGTRLSIL.